A selection of T cell receptor beta chains follows, all from one sample in a study of a mutant IDH1 vaccine in newly diagnosed glioma. Clones were sequenced by immunoSEQ multiplex PCR, and TCRdb holds only the in-frame ones, with some missing. Of roughly 68,000 clones listed, approximately 85% are singletons. The input for sequencing was PBMCs, taken from a glioma patient treated with radiotherapy, temozolomide or both. The source is a man aged 45-65 years with glioma. The CDR3 runs from the conserved cysteine through the conserved F or W. Each record gives: clone size, D gene, V gene, J gene, CDR3 protein, CDR3 DNA. The D gene is left open where the match is weak. Some rows mark clone size as missing; the rest say once, few, many or name a class of expanded clone.

clone_size: NA; d_call: TRBD2; v_call: TRBV30; j_call: TRBJ2-2; cdr3_aa: CAWSNLGLATGELFF; cdr3_nt: TGTGCCTGGAGTAACTTGGGACTAGCGACCGGGGAGCTGTTTTTT
clone_size: NA; d_call: NA; v_call: TRBV7-9; j_call: TRBJ1-4; cdr3_aa: CASSSTNEKLFF; cdr3_nt: TGTGCCAGCAGCTCAACGAATGAAAAACTGTTTTTT
clone_size: NA; d_call: NA; v_call: TRBV5-6; j_call: TRBJ1-5; cdr3_aa: CASSLGTPDQPQHF; cdr3_nt: TGTGCCAGCAGCTTGGGAACTCCCGATCAGCCCCAGCATTTT
clone_size: NA; d_call: TRBD1; v_call: TRBV19; j_call: TRBJ2-2; cdr3_aa: CASSMGTGDTGELFF; cdr3_nt: TGTGCCAGTAGTATGGGGACAGGAGACACCGGGGAGCTGTTTTTT
clone_size: NA; d_call: NA; v_call: TRBV29-1; j_call: TRBJ1-4; cdr3_aa: CSVMTGDEKLFF; cdr3_nt: TGCAGCGTCATGACGGGGGATGAAAAACTGTTTTTT
clone_size: NA; d_call: TRBD1; v_call: TRBV5-1; j_call: TRBJ1-1; cdr3_aa: CASSLVYRGNTEAFF; cdr3_nt: TGCGCCAGCAGCTTGGTGTACAGGGGGAACACTGAAGCTTTCTTT
clone_size: NA; d_call: NA; v_call: TRBV6-5; j_call: TRBJ2-7; cdr3_aa: CASRRGSYEQYF; cdr3_nt: TGTGCCAGCAGGCGGGGATCCTACGAGCAGTACTTC
clone_size: few; d_call: NA; v_call: TRBV9; j_call: TRBJ1-1; cdr3_aa: CASSVGSEGDEAFF; cdr3_nt: TGTGCCAGCAGCGTAGGGAGTGAGGGCGATGAAGCTTTCTTT
clone_size: NA; d_call: NA; v_call: TRBV4-3; j_call: TRBJ2-6; cdr3_aa: CASSQDAHSAYGANVLTF; cdr3_nt: TGCGCCAGCAGCCAAGATGCCCATAGCGCTTATGGGGCCAACGTCCTGACTTTC
clone_size: NA; d_call: TRBD2; v_call: TRBV4-2; j_call: TRBJ2-4; cdr3_aa: CASSPEGLAGGLAKNIQYF; cdr3_nt: TGTGCCAGCAGCCCGGAGGGACTAGCGGGGGGGCTAGCCAAAAACATTCAGTACTTC
clone_size: NA; d_call: TRBD2; v_call: TRBV29-1; j_call: TRBJ2-5; cdr3_aa: CSVGNRGGQTEETQYF; cdr3_nt: TGCAGCGTTGGAAACCGGGGAGGGCAGACTGAAGAGACCCAGTACTTC
clone_size: NA; d_call: NA; v_call: TRBV5-6; j_call: TRBJ1-4; cdr3_aa: CASSLFVGSEKLFF; cdr3_nt: TGTGCCAGCAGCTTGTTTGTGGGGAGCGAAAAACTGTTTTTT
clone_size: NA; d_call: NA; v_call: TRBV7-2; j_call: TRBJ1-5; cdr3_aa: CASSLTPDAQPQHF; cdr3_nt: TGTGCCAGCAGCTTAACCCCCGACGCCCAGCCCCAGCATTTT
clone_size: NA; d_call: TRBD1; v_call: TRBV7-9; j_call: TRBJ2-7; cdr3_aa: CASSSHRTGEGHEQYF; cdr3_nt: TGTGCCAGCAGCTCCCACCGGACAGGGGAGGGACACGAGCAGTACTTC
clone_size: NA; d_call: NA; v_call: TRBV5-1; j_call: TRBJ1-1; cdr3_aa: CASSSSGIDTEAFF; cdr3_nt: TGCGCCAGCAGCTCTTCGGGAATTGATACTGAAGCTTTCTTT
clone_size: NA; d_call: NA; v_call: TRBV4-1; j_call: TRBJ2-7; cdr3_aa: CASSQGGRDPYEQYF; cdr3_nt: TGCGCCAGCAGCCAAGGAGGCAGGGACCCCTACGAGCAGTACTTC
clone_size: NA; d_call: NA; v_call: TRBV27; j_call: TRBJ2-7; cdr3_aa: CASSFQGGYEQYF; cdr3_nt: TGTGCCAGCAGTTTTCAAGGAGGGTACGAGCAGTACTTC